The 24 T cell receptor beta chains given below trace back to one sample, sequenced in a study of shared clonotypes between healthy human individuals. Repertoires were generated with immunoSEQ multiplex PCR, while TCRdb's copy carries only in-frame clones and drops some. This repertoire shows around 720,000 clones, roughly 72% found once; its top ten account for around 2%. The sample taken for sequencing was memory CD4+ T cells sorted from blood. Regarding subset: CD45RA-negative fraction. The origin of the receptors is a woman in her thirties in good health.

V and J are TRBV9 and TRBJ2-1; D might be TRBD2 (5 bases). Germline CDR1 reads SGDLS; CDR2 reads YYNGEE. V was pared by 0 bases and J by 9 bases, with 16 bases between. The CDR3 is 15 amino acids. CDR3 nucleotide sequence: TGTGCCAGCAGCGTAGGTCACCCCGGGATAAGTGAGCAGTTCTTC. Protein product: CASSVGHPGISEQFF.

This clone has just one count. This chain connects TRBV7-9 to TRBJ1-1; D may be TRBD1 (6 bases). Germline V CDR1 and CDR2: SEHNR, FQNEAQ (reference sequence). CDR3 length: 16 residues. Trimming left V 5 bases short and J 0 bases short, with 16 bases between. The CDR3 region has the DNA TGTGCCAGCAGCCCCCTCGCGGGACAATTGAACACTGAAGCTTTCTTT. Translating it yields CASSPLAGQLNTEAFF. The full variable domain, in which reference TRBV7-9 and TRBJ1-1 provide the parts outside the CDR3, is DTGVSQNPRHKITKRGQNVTFRCDPISEHNRLYWYRQTLGQGPEFLTYFQNEAQLEKSRLLSDRFSAERPKGSFSTLEIQRTEQGDSAMYLCASSPLAGQLNTEAFFGQGTRLTVV.

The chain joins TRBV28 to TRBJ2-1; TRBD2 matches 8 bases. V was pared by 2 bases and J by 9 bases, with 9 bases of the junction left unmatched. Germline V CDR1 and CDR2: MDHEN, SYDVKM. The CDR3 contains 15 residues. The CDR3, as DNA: TGTGCCAGCAGTTTAGCGGGAGGCGCCCAAACTGAGCAGTTCTTC. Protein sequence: CASSLAGGAQTEQFF.

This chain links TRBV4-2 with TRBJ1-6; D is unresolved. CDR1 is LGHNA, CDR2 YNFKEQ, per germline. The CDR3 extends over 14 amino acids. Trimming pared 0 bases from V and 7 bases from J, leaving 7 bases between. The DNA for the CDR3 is TGTGCCAGCAGCCAAGACCTGAAAAATTCACCCCTCCACTTT. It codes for CASSQDLKNSPLHF.

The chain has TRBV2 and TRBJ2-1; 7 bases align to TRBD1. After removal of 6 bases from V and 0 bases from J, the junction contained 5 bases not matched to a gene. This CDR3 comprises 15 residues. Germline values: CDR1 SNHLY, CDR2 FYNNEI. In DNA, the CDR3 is TGTGCCAGCAGCCCGGGACAGAGCTCCTACAATGAGCAGTTCTTC. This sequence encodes CASSPGQSSYNEQFF.

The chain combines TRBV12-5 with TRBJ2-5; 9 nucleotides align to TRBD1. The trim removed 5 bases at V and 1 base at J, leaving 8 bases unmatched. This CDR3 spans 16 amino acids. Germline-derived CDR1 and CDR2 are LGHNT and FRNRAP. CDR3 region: CASGGGQGRIQETQYF. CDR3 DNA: TGTGCTAGTGGTGGGGGACAGGGAAGGATCCAAGAGACCCAGTACTTC.

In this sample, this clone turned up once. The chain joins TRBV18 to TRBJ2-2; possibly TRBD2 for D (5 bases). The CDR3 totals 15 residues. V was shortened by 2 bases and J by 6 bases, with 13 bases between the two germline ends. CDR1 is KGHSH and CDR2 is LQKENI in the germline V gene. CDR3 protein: CASSPSGIHAGELFF. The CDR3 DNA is TGTGCCAGCTCACCATCCGGGATCCATGCCGGGGAGCTGTTTTTT.

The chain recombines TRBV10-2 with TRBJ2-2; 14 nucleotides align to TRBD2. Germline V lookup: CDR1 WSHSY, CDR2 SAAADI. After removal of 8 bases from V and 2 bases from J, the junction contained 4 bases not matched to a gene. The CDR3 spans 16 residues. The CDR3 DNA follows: TGCGCCAGCCCGGGGACTAGCGGGAGTAACACCGGGGAGCTGTTTTTT. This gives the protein CASPGTSGSNTGELFF.

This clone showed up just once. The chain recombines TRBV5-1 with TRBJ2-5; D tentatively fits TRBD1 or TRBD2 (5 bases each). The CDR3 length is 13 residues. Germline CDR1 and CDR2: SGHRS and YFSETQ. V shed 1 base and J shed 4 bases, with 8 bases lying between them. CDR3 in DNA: TGCGCCAGCAGCTTGCTGGGACGAGAGACCCAGTACTTC. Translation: CASSLLGRETQYF.

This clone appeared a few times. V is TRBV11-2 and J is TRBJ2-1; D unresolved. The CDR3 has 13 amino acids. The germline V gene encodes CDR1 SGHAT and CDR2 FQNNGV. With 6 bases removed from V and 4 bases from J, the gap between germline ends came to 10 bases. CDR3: CASSRQPYNEQFF. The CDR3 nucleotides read TGTGCCAGCAGTCGGCAGCCATACAATGAGCAGTTCTTC. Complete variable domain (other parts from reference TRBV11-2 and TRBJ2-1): EAGVAQSPRYKIIEKRQSVAFWCNPISGHATLYWYQQILGQGPKLLIQFQNNGVVDDSQLPKDRFSAERLKGVDSTLKIQPAKLEDSAVYLCASSRQPYNEQFFGPGTRLTVL.

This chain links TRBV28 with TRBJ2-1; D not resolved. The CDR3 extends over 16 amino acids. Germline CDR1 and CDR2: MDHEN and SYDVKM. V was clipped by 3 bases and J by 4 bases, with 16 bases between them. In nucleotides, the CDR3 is TGTGCCAGCAGTTTGGGTCCAGCGATGAGTTACAATGAGCAGTTCTTC. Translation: CASSLGPAMSYNEQFF.

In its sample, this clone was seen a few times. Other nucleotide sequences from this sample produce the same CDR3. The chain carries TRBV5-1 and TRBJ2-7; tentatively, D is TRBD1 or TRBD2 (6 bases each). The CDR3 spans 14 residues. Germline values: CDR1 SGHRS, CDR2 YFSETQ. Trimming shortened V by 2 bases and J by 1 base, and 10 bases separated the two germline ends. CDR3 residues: CASSFGGSSYEQYF. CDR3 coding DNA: TGCGCCAGCAGCTTCGGGGGCAGTTCCTACGAGCAGTACTTC.

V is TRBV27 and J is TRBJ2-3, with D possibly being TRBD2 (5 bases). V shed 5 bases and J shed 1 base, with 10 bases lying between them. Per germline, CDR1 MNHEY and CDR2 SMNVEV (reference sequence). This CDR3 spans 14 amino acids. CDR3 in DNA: TGTGCCAGCAGTGACTACTCTGGCACAGATACGCAGTATTTT. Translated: CASSDYSGTDTQYF.

CDR3 region: CASSESGLAGGTDTQYF. CDR3 DNA: TGTGCCAGCAGTGAATCGGGACTAGCGGGAGGAACAGATACGCAGTATTTT. The rearrangement uses TRBV25-1 and TRBJ2-3, with TRBD2 matching 15 bases. Germline V gene sequence: CDR1 MGHDK, CDR2 SYGVNS. The CDR3 totals 17 residues. Trimming took 1 base from V and 3 from J; bases not matched to a gene: 2.

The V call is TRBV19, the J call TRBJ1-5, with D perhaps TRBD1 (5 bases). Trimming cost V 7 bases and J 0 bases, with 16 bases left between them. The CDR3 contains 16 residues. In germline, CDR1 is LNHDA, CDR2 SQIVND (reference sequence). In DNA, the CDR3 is TGTGCCAGTACCAAGGGGTGGGTCAATAGCAATCAGCCCCAGCATTTT. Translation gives CASTKGWVNSNQPQHF.

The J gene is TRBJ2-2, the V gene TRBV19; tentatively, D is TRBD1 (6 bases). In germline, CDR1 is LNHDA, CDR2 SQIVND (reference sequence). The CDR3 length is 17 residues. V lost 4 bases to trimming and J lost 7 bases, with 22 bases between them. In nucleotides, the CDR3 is TGTGCCAGTAGTAGATACTACACCGGGACACAGATCGGGGAGCTGTTTTTT. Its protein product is CASSRYYTGTQIGELFF.

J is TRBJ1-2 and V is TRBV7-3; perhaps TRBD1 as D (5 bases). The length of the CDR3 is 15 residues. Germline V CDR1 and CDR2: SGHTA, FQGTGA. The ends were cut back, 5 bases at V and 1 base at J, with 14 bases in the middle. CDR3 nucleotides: TGTGCCAGCAGCCTCACCGCCGACAGTAACTATGGCTACACCTTC. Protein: CASSLTADSNYGYTF.

The CDR3 sequence is CASSEAGSVGEQYF. The CDR3 DNA reads as TGCGCCAGCAGCGAGGCAGGGAGTGTAGGCGAGCAGTACTTC. The chain joins TRBV5-1 to TRBJ2-7; D tentatively fits TRBD1 or TRBD2 (5 bases each). CDR3 length: 14 residues. V lost 4 bases and J lost 6, with 17 bases in between. Germline CDR1 is SGHRS and CDR2 is YFSETQ.

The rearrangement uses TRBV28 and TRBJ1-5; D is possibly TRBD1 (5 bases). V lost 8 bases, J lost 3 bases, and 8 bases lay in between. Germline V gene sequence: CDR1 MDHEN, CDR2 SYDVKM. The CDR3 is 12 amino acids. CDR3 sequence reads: CASGQPNQPQHF. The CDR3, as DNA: TGTGCCAGCGGACAACCCAATCAGCCCCAGCATTTT.

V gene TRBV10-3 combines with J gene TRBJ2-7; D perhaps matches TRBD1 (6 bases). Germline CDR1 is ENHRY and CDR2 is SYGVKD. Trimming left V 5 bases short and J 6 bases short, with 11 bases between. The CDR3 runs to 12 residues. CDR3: CAISTTGTEQYF. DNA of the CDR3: TGTGCCATCAGTACTACAGGGACCGAGCAGTACTTC.

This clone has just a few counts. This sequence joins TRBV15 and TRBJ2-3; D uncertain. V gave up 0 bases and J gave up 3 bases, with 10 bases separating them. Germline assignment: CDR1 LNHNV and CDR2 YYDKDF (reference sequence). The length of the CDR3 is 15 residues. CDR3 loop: CATSREIVETDTQYF. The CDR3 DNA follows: TGTGCCACCAGCAGAGAAATCGTCGAGACAGATACGCAGTATTTT.

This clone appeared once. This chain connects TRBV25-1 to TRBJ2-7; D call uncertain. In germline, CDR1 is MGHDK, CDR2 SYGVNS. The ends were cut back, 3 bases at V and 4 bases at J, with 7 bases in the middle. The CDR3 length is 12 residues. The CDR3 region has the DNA TGTGCCAGCAGTGACAGCTTGTACGAGCAGTACTTC. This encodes CASSDSLYEQYF.

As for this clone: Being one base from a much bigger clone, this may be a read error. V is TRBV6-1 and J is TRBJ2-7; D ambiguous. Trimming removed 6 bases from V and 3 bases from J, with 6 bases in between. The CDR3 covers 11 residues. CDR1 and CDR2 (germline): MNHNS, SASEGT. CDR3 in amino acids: CASRLNYEQYF. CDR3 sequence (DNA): TGTGCCAGCAGGCTCAACTACGAGCAGTACTTC.

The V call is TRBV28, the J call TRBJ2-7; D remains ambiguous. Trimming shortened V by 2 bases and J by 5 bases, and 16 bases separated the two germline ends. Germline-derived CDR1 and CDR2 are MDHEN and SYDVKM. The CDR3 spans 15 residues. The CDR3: CASSLPQGSRHEQYF. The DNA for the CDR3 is TGTGCCAGCAGTTTACCCCAAGGTAGTCGCCACGAGCAGTACTTC.